The sequence of this T cell receptor beta chain was determined in a study of identical twins' blood T cells. Study conclusions and caveats: Even for out-of-frame TCRbeta, twins reportedly shared V gene usage much more than unrelated donors.

As for this clonotype: What it recognizes is unknown.

TCRdb reprocessed the 5' RACE reads with MiXCR, giving one entry per CDR3 protein. The table lists a few hundred thousand distinct CDR3 sequences, roughly 28% of them singletons. The germline gives CDR1 DFQATT, CDR2 SNEGSKA (reference sequence). Trimming stripped 0 bases from V and 1 base from J, with 9 bases between. CDR3 length: 14 residues. The chain is built from TRBV20-1 and TRBJ2-5; D is perhaps TRBD2 (6 bases). Material: PBMCs. The source is a woman aged 18-49 years in good health. The CDR3 sequence: CSARDRRGQETQYF. CDR3 DNA: TGCAGTGCTAGAGATAGGCGGGGCCAAGAGACCCAGTACTTC.